The next 24 T cell receptor beta chains were all read from a single sample in a study of human T cells and chemical hapten exposure. Indicated time point: patch test 3, about 24 weeks after DPC sensitization. Treatment meaning: therapeutic diphenylcyclopropenone sensitization with weekly scalp DPC. TCRdb ran MiXCR on the RACE reads and lists one entry per CDR3 protein. Of about 120,000 distinct CDR3 sequences in the sample, 11% were seen once. The sample here was whole blood, taken in connection with sensitization to the hapten diphenylcyclopropenone (DPC). Receptors originate from a woman between 50 and 59 years old with alopecia areata. Some clones in this sample may be carry-over from other donors' samples.

This clonotype has ten or more counts. The chain joins TRBV7-9 to TRBJ2-6, with no clear D. Germline V gene sequence: CDR1 SEHNR, CDR2 FQNEAQ (reference sequence). V was pared by 10 bases and J by 4 bases, with 11 bases between. The CDR3 covers 13 residues. The CDR3 sequence is CAIPPSGANVLTF. In nucleotides, the CDR3 is TGTGCCATCCCGCCTTCCGGGGCCAACGTCCTGACTTTC.

This clonotype was counted at least ten times. The rearrangement uses TRBV11-2 and TRBJ2-1; maybe TRBD2 (6 bases). CDR1 is SGHAT and CDR2 is FQNNGV in the germline V gene. V was clipped by 1 base and J by 9 bases, with 22 bases between them. This CDR3 has 17 amino acids. Here the CDR3 reads CASSLGLAGKTHGEQFF. The CDR3, as DNA: TGTGCCAGCAGCTTAGGGCTCGCGGGGAAAACCCATGGTGAGCAGTTCTTC.

The chain uses TRBV4-2 and TRBJ1-4; D call uncertain. The V end lost 0 bases, the J end lost 8 bases, and 10 bases lay between the germline ends. The length of the CDR3 is 14 residues. Germline CDR1 is LGHNA and CDR2 is YNFKEQ. The CDR3 is CASSQEGLREKLFF. The CDR3, as DNA: TGTGCCAGCAGCCAAGAGGGTTTGCGGGAAAAACTGTTTTTT.

This clonotype was seen repeatedly, ten times or more. Lacking the conserved final phenylalanine or tryptophan, this CDR3 likely reflects a read error. The DNA is left out, because the CDR3 cannot be placed on it with certainty; the CDR3 is given as TCRdb lists it. The rearrangement joins TRBV29-1 to TRBJ1-1. The germline V gene encodes CDR1 SQVTM and CDR2 ANQGSEA. The CDR3 length is 11 residues, termini included. CDR3 loop: CSVEDDVTPTL.

The chain is built from TRBV6-2 or TRBV6-3 and TRBJ2-7; 8 bases agree with TRBD2. CDR1 is MNHEY and CDR2 is SVGEGT in the germline V gene. The trim removed 8 bases at V and 3 bases at J, leaving 18 bases unmatched. The CDR3 is 17 amino acids. CDR3 in amino acids: CASGQLAGRGGNYEQYF. The CDR3 DNA reads as TGTGCCAGCGGCCAGCTAGCGGGTCGAGGGGGGAACTACGAGCAGTACTTC.

V is TRBV5-6 and J is TRBJ2-4; no firm D call. Per germline, CDR1 SGHDT and CDR2 YYEEEE. This CDR3 is 13 amino acids long. V lost 0 bases, J lost 1 base, and 2 bases lay in between. CDR3 loop: CASSLAAKNIQYF. For the CDR3, the DNA is TGTGCCAGCAGCTTGGCGGCCAAAAACATTCAGTACTTC.

This clonotype has at least ten counts. V usage is TRBV18 and J usage is TRBJ2-1; 12 nucleotides agree with TRBD2. Looked up from germline, CDR1 is KGHSH and CDR2 is LQKENI. V shed 6 bases and J 5 bases; nucleotides not matched to a gene: 8. CDR3 size: 16 residues. The CDR3: CASSPSTSGGNNEQFF. The CDR3 bases are TGTGCCAGCTCCCCCAGCACTAGCGGGGGGAACAATGAGCAGTTCTTC. Combining the CDR3 with reference TRBV18 and TRBJ2-1 gives the whole variable domain NAGVMQNPRHLVRRRGQEARLRCSPMKGHSHVYWYRQLPEEGLKFMVYLQKENIIDESGMPKERFSAEFPKEGPSILRIQQVVRGDSAAYFCASSPSTSGGNNEQFFGPGTRLTVL.

In its sample, this clonotype was seen many times. CDR3 protein: CSVEDPEAGNEQFF. For the CDR3, the DNA is TGCAGCGTTGAAGACCCTGAAGCGGGGAATGAGCAGTTCTTC. The genes are TRBV29-1 and TRBJ2-1; TRBD2 matches at 7 bases. The CDR3 length is 14 residues. Germline CDR1 is SQVTM and CDR2 is ANQGSEA. With V trimmed by 0 bases and J by 7 bases, 6 bases remained unmatched.

The table lists this clonotype with a few counts. This chain links TRBV2 with TRBJ1-1; 8 nucleotides line up with TRBD1. From germline, CDR1 is SNHLY and CDR2 FYNNEI. With 7 bases clipped from V and 6 bases from J, the junction kept 10 bases outside the gene matches. The CDR3 covers 14 residues. CDR3 residues: CASTPQGVSPEAFF. CDR3 sequence (DNA): TGTGCCAGCACTCCACAGGGGGTTAGCCCTGAAGCTTTCTTT.

The table lists this clonotype with many counts. This chain uses TRBV7-9 with TRBJ1-4; no firm D call. The CDR3 contains 17 residues. Deletions cut 5 bases from V and 0 bases from J, with 16 bases between. Germline V gene data show CDR1 as SEHNR and CDR2 as FQNEAQ (reference sequence). The CDR3 protein is CASSAGRSPATNEKLFF. The CDR3 DNA sequence: TGTGCCAGCAGCGCGGGTCGAAGTCCCGCAACTAATGAAAAACTGTTTTTT.

The chain is built from TRBV7-6 and TRBJ2-3; D unresolved. V lost 3 bases and J 8 bases, leaving 12 bases between the germline ends. CDR1 and CDR2 (germline): SGHVS, FNYEAQ. The length of the CDR3 is 13 residues. This CDR3 reads CASSFDFGGTQYF. The CDR3 nucleotides read TGTGCCAGCAGCTTCGACTTCGGTGGTACGCAGTATTTT.

V gene TRBV5-1 combines with J gene TRBJ2-5, with 9 nucleotides matching TRBD1. This CDR3 has 16 residues. V lost 2 bases to trimming and J lost 5 bases; unmatched junction nucleotides: 10. Looked up from germline, CDR1 is SGHRS and CDR2 is YFSETQ. The chain's CDR3 is CASSFSGQGISETQYF. CDR3 sequence (DNA): TGCGCCAGCAGCTTTTCTGGACAGGGGATATCGGAGACCCAGTACTTC.

This clonotype turned up a few times. The chain couples TRBV7-2 to TRBJ2-7; 7 bases fit TRBD1. V lost 4 bases to trimming and J lost 2 bases; unmatched junction nucleotides: 11. The CDR3 totals 16 residues. In germline, CDR1 is SGHTA, CDR2 FQGNSA. This CDR3 is CASSSNRGRPPYEQYF. CDR3 bases: TGTGCCAGCAGCTCCAACAGGGGACGCCCCCCCTACGAGCAGTACTTC. Looking up the rest from reference TRBV7-2 and TRBJ2-7 gives the full variable domain: GAGVSQSPSNKVTEKGKDVELRCDPISGHTALYWYRQSLGQGLEFLIYFQGNSAPDKSGLPSDRFSAERTGGSVSTLTIQRTQQEDSAVYLCASSSNRGRPPYEQYFGPGTRLTVT.

This clonotype was recorded a few times. This chain connects TRBV11-2 to TRBJ1-4; D gene uncertain. Trimming cost V 5 bases and J 5 bases, with 12 bases left between them. From germline, CDR1 is SGHAT and CDR2 FQNNGV. CDR3 length: 14 amino acids. The CDR3 DNA sequence: TGTGCCAGCAGCGCCGGACGATTGAATGAAAAACTGTTTTTT. The encoded protein is CASSAGRLNEKLFF.

The J gene is TRBJ2-1, the V gene TRBV7-9; 7 bases are shared with TRBD2. The CDR3 runs to 17 residues. V trimming: 0 bases; J trimming: 2 bases; junction bases outside the gene matches: 7. The germline CDR1 and CDR2 sequences are SEHNR and FQNEAQ (reference sequence). CDR3 region: CASSLAPIGLAYNEQFF. CDR3 nucleotides: TGTGCCAGCAGCTTAGCCCCTATCGGACTAGCCTACAATGAGCAGTTCTTC.

The table lists this clonotype with a few counts. The chain couples TRBV29-1 to TRBJ2-3; D tentatively fits TRBD1 or TRBD2 (6 bases each). The CDR3 length is 12 residues. Germline CDR1 reads SQVTM; CDR2 reads ANQGSEA. V lost 0 bases to trimming and J lost 8 bases, with 9 bases between them. CDR3 protein: CSVEEGGPTQYF. CDR3 nucleotide sequence: TGCAGCGTTGAAGAAGGGGGGCCTACGCAGTATTTT.

This clonotype came up a few times. This chain links TRBV9 with TRBJ2-7; TRBD1 matches 8 bases. This CDR3 contains 14 residues. J lost 3 bases, V lost 3 bases, and 5 bases had no gene match. Germline V lookup: CDR1 SGDLS, CDR2 YYNGEE. For the CDR3, the DNA is TGTGCCAGCAGCGCATGGACAGGGAGCTACGAGCAGTACTTC. This sequence encodes CASSAWTGSYEQYF.

This clonotype was seen a handful of times. V and J are TRBV6-2 or TRBV6-3 and TRBJ2-4; a weak D match, TRBD2 (5 bases). V gave up 5 bases and J gave up 12 bases, with 14 bases separating them. Germline V gene data show CDR1 as MNHEY and CDR2 as SVGEGT. The CDR3 sequence is 12 residues long. Here the CDR3 DNA reads TGTGCCAGCAGTGAGCCGGGGAAAGCTCAGTACTTC. Its protein is CASSEPGKAQYF.

The V gene is TRBV7-2, the J gene TRBJ1-6, with D maybe TRBD1 (5 bases). The CDR3 runs to 16 residues. Per germline, CDR1 SGHTA and CDR2 FQGNSA. Trimming pared 5 bases from V and 11 bases from J, leaving 22 bases between. The CDR3 is CASSPATGRIKTPLHF. CDR3 bases: TGTGCCAGCAGCCCAGCAACGGGACGAATTAAAACACCCCTCCACTTT.

The gene calls are TRBV4-2 and TRBJ2-1; 13 nucleotides agree with TRBD2. Germline V gene lookup returns CDR1 LGHNA and CDR2 YNFKEQ. The J segment lost 9 bases and the V segment lost 0 bases, leaving 11 bases of the junction unmatched. This CDR3 has 18 amino acids. This chain's CDR3 is CASSQDSLTSGGSLEQFF. The CDR3 coding sequence is TGTGCCAGCAGCCAAGATTCCCTGACTAGCGGGGGGTCCCTTGAGCAGTTCTTC.

This clonotype was recorded many times. This chain links TRBV9 with TRBJ2-1; D might be TRBD2 (5 bases). Germline V gene lookup returns CDR1 SGDLS and CDR2 YYNGEE. The germline V and J ends were trimmed by 3 bases and 5 bases, with 15 bases remaining between them. This CDR3 has 15 residues. In DNA form, the CDR3 reads TGTGCCAGCAGCGCCAGGCCCGGGATTAACAATGAGCAGTTCTTC. Its translation is CASSARPGINNEQFF.

This clonotype was seen repeatedly, ten times or more. The V and J genes are TRBV15 and TRBJ2-3, with 7 bases aligning to TRBD2. The CDR3 covers 13 residues. The ends lost 8 bases at V and 0 bases at J; junction bases unmatched: 2. Germline CDR1 is LNHNV and CDR2 is YYDKDF (reference sequence). In DNA form, the CDR3 reads TGTGCCACCGGCGGGAGCAGCACAGATACGCAGTATTTT. This codes for CATGGSSTDTQYF.

The chain carries TRBV10-2 and TRBJ2-3; 10 bases match TRBD2. After removal of 5 bases from V and 0 bases from J, the junction contained 2 bases not matched to a gene. The CDR3 length is 15 residues. CDR1 WSHSY and CDR2 SAAADI come from the germline V gene. CDR3 amino acids: CASSLAGESTDTQYF. The CDR3 DNA is TGCGCCAGCAGTCTAGCGGGAGAGAGCACAGATACGCAGTATTTT.

The chain carries TRBV14 and TRBJ2-7; D is possibly TRBD2 (6 bases). CDR3 size: 14 residues. V lost 0 bases, J lost 3 bases, and 9 bases lay in between. CDR1 and CDR2 (germline): SGHDN, FVKESK. CDR3: CASSQEAGGYEQYF. In DNA, the CDR3 is TGTGCCAGCAGCCAAGAAGCGGGTGGCTACGAGCAGTACTTC. Using reference TRBV14 and TRBJ2-7 for the parts outside the CDR3, the full variable domain is EAGVTQFPSHSVIEKGQTVTLRCDPISGHDNLYWYRRVMGKEIKFLLHFVKESKQDESGMPNNRFLAERTGGTYSTLKVQPAELEDSGVYFCASSQEAGGYEQYFGPGTRLTVT.